The 13 T cell receptor beta chains below all came from one sample that was sequenced in a study of post-analysis software for immune sequencing data. Findings and caveats of the study: The five TRBV segments detected at higher frequency in patients than in controls included TRBV5-6, TRBV5-1 and TRBV20-1.

TCR beta cDNA libraries had unique molecular identifiers. TCRdb re-called the PCR reads with MiXCR, one entry per CDR3 protein. The sample lists about 810,000 distinct CDR3 sequences; roughly 50% were seen once. These receptors' targets are unknown. Sequenced material: blood. The receptors come from a girl between 5 and 17 years old with multiple sclerosis.

The sample holds a few counts of this clonotype. CDR3 region: CSAREVLGDRVNGYTF. CDR3 coding DNA: TGCAGTGCTAGAGAAGTGCTCGGGGACAGGGTGAATGGCTACACCTTC. The chain carries TRBV20-1 and TRBJ1-2; 9 bases fit TRBD1. With V trimmed by 0 bases and J by 6 bases, 11 bases remained unmatched. The CDR3 is 16 amino acids. Per germline, CDR1 DFQATT and CDR2 SNEGSKA (reference sequence).

This clonotype has more than one count but fewer than ten. V is TRBV7-3 and J is TRBJ2-5; 7 bases are a match to TRBD2. Germline V gene sequence: CDR1 SGHTA, CDR2 FQGTGA. The V and J ends lost 5 bases and 7 bases, in that order; junction bases with no gene match: 7. This CDR3 contains 13 residues. The CDR3 DNA reads as TGTGCCAGCAGCCAACTAGCGTCCTCGACCCAGTACTTC. Translating it yields CASSQLASSTQYF. Looking up the rest from reference TRBV7-3 and TRBJ2-5 gives the full variable domain: GAGVSQTPSNKVTEKGKYVELRCDPISGHTALYWYRQSLGQGPEFLIYFQGTGAADDSGLPNDRFFAVRPEGSVSTLKIQRTERGDSAVYLCASSQLASSTQYFGPGTRLLVL.

V and J are TRBV7-9 and TRBJ1-1; 7 bases line up with TRBD1. V was clipped by 4 bases and J by 1 base; unmatched bases: 6. Germline assignment: CDR1 SEHNR and CDR2 FQNEAQ (reference sequence). The CDR3 spans 15 residues. DNA of the CDR3: TGTGCCAGCAGCTCCACAGGACAGGCGAACACTGAAGCTTTCTTT. It translates to CASSSTGQANTEAFF.

The V gene is TRBV14, the J gene TRBJ2-1; possibly TRBD1 or TRBD2 for D (5 bases each). This CDR3 comprises 18 residues. Germline values: CDR1 SGHDN, CDR2 FVKESK. Trimming cost V 4 bases and J 0 bases, with 19 bases left between them. The CDR3 nucleotides are TGTGCCAGCAGCCCCCTGGCGAGTTGGGGGACCTCCTACAATGAGCAGTTCTTC. This translates into CASSPLASWGTSYNEQFF.

The V call is TRBV7-9, the J call TRBJ2-1, with 7 bases matching TRBD2. CDR1 and CDR2 from the germline V gene are SEHNR and FQNEAQ (reference sequence). V was pared by 4 bases and J by 6 bases, with 6 bases of the junction left unmatched. This CDR3 comprises 14 residues. This CDR3 reads CASSSSTSSNEQFF. CDR3 bases: TGTGCCAGCAGCTCCTCGACTAGCAGCAATGAGCAGTTCTTC.

This clonotype was counted only a few times. This rearrangement joins TRBV20-1 to TRBJ2-6; perhaps TRBD1 as D (6 bases). Germline loops: CDR1 DFQATT, CDR2 SNEGSKA (reference sequence). The CDR3 has 15 amino acids. V dropped 4 bases and J dropped 0 bases, with 10 bases sitting between them. The CDR3 bases are TGCAGTGCTACGGCGACAGGCTCTGGGGCCAACGTCCTGACTTTC. Its protein product is CSATATGSGANVLTF.

The genes are TRBV6-6 and TRBJ1-1; D might be TRBD1 (5 bases). V was clipped by 4 bases and J by 2 bases, with 20 bases between them. Germline CDR1 and CDR2: MNHNY and SVGAGI (reference sequence). CDR3 size: 17 residues. CDR3 nucleotide sequence: TGTGCCAGCAGTTCCCTTGGCAGGGTCGATCTAAACACTGAAGCTTTCTTT. Protein: CASSSLGRVDLNTEAFF.

This clonotype was observed a handful of times. The chain carries TRBV9 and TRBJ2-1, with 8 bases identical to TRBD2. The trim removed 1 base at V and 7 bases at J, leaving 13 bases unmatched. This CDR3 region has 17 residues. The germline V gene encodes CDR1 SGDLS and CDR2 YYNGEE. The CDR3 DNA sequence: TGTGCCAGCAGCGTATTTCGGGGGGGGCGTGGTAGAAATGAGCAGTTCTTC. Translated, it gives CASSVFRGGRGRNEQFF.

This clonotype was counted only a few times. The V and J genes are TRBV7-8 and TRBJ2-4; D is perhaps TRBD1 or TRBD2 (5 bases each). The germline gives CDR1 SGHVS, CDR2 FQNEAQ. V lost 5 bases and J 1 base, leaving 27 bases between the germline ends. The CDR3 runs 20 residues. CDR3 protein: CASSMGPYWRPGEAKNIQYF. The CDR3 coding sequence is TGTGCCAGCAGCATGGGACCATATTGGAGACCCGGGGAGGCCAAAAACATTCAGTACTTC. Using reference TRBV7-8 and TRBJ2-4 for the parts outside the CDR3, the full variable domain is GAGVSQSPRYKVAKRGQDVALRCDPISGHVSLFWYQQALGQGPEFLTYFQNEAQLDKSGLPSDRFFAERPEGSVSTLKIQRTQQEDSAVYLCASSMGPYWRPGEAKNIQYFGAGTRLSVL.

In this sample, this clonotype turned up once. A junction boundary mismatches the germline segment, possibly from a read error. The chain joins TRBV29-1 to TRBJ2-5, with TRBD2 matching 7 bases. Germline CDR1 reads SQVTM; CDR2 reads ANQGSEA. The CDR3 covers 12 residues. CDR3 coding DNA: TGCAGCGTTGGAGCGGGGCAAGGGACCCAGTACTTC. This sequence encodes CSVGAGQGTQYF. Looking up the rest from reference TRBV29-1 and TRBJ2-5 gives the full variable domain: SAVISQKPSRDICQRGTSLTIQCQVDSQVTMMFWYRQQPGQSLTLIATANQGSEATYESGFVIDKFPISRPNLTFSTLTVSNMSPEDSSIYLCSVGAGQGTQYFGPGTRLLVL.

As DNA, the CDR3 is TGCGCCAGCAGCTTGACCCCTCAGGGAGACATTCAGTACTTC. The encoded protein is CASSLTPQGDIQYF. The chain carries TRBV5-1 and TRBJ2-7; D possibly matches TRBD1 or TRBD2 (5 bases each). The assigned J gene may be wrong: the sequence end matches TRBJ2-4 better. The CDR3 totals 14 residues. Germline CDR1 reads SGHRS; CDR2 reads YFSETQ.

The V gene is TRBV29-1, the J gene TRBJ2-1, with D uncertain. The germline V gene encodes CDR1 SQVTM and CDR2 ANQGSEA. The CDR3 has 13 residues. Trimming cost V 1 base and J 3 bases, with 7 bases left between them. CDR3 loop: CSVEVASYNEQFF. For the CDR3, the DNA is TGCAGCGTTGAAGTCGCCAGCTACAATGAGCAGTTCTTC.

The sample holds one count of this clonotype. The chain links TRBV10-3 to TRBJ2-3, with D tentatively TRBD1 or TRBD2 (6 bases each). Germline values: CDR1 ENHRY, CDR2 SYGVKD. The length of the CDR3 is 13 residues. V gave up 11 bases and J gave up 4 bases, with 16 bases separating them. The CDR3 DNA sequence: TGTGCCGTCGGAGGGGGGAGTCCAGATACGCAGTATTTT. Translated, it gives CAVGGGSPDTQYF.